This is a list of T cell receptor beta chains from one sample in a study of cytomegalovirus exposure and HLA in healthy donors. The assay was immunoSEQ multiplex PCR, and TCRdb's table has in-frame clones only and misses some. Among around 140,000 clones listed, around 78% were seen once. Source material: PBMCs. These receptors were taken from a woman aged 18-29 years in good health and CMV-seronegative. Each CDR3 is given with its conserved first and last residue. Fields, in order: clone size, V gene, J gene, CDR3 protein. Size is stated for part of the rows, as once, few or many counts, or as a class when the clone is expanded.

size: few; V: TRBV6-6; J: TRBJ1-1; CDR3: CASSYSGMNTEAFF
size: NA; V: TRBV6-6; J: TRBJ1-5; CDR3: CASSSGQYSNQPQHF
size: NA; V: TRBV5-1; J: TRBJ1-1; CDR3: CASSLVMGGQGKAFF
size: NA; V: TRBV6-6; J: TRBJ1-6; CDR3: CASSFRQPYYNSPLHF
size: few; V: TRBV9; J: TRBJ2-4; CDR3: CASSEGAGWAKNSQYF
size: NA; V: TRBV2; J: TRBJ2-1; CDR3: CASSENRFSYNEQFF
size: NA; V: TRBV14; J: TRBJ1-1; CDR3: CASSQDRNTEAFF
size: few; V: TRBV4-1; J: TRBJ2-5; CDR3: CASSQGHRSGQETQYF
size: once; V: TRBV30; J: TRBJ1-4; CDR3: CAWTKTGGFNEKLFF
size: NA; V: TRBV9; J: TRBJ1-5; CDR3: CASSPTDKYQPQHF